The 7 T cell receptor beta chains listed next were all sequenced from one sample in a study of T cell responses to AZD1222 COVID-19 vaccine. This table comes from immunoSEQ multiplex PCR, and its TCRdb copy is limited to in-frame clones, with some not included. The table lists fewer than 120,000 clones, 85% to 90% of them singletons. The sample in question was peripheral blood, obtained 28 days after the second AZD1222 dose. The receptor source for this set is an adult who received the AZD1222 COVID-19 vaccine.

V usage is TRBV27 and J usage is TRBJ2-7; D possibly corresponds to TRBD1 (6 bases). In germline, CDR1 is MNHEY, CDR2 SMNVEV (reference sequence). This CDR3 contains 14 residues. Trimming stripped 0 bases from V and 3 bases from J, with 9 bases between. Written as DNA, the CDR3 is TGTGCCAGCAGTTTATCACAGGGTAGCTACGAGCAGTACTTC. The encoded protein is CASSLSQGSYEQYF.

The chain is built from TRBV19 and TRBJ1-4; TRBD1 matches at 7 bases. Looked up from germline, CDR1 is LNHDA and CDR2 is SQIVND (reference sequence). The CDR3 is 15 amino acids. V was clipped by 4 bases and J by 0 bases; unmatched bases: 2. The CDR3 DNA reads TGTGCCAGTAGTACCGGGACAGCAACTAATGAAAAACTGTTTTTT. It specifies CASSTGTATNEKLFF.

The rearrangement joins TRBV3-1 (or the pseudogene TRBV3-2) to TRBJ1-2, with 7 bases fitting TRBD1. The germline CDR1 and CDR2 sequences are LGHDT and YNNKEL (reference sequence). This CDR3 is 13 amino acids long. The junction had 7 bases not matched to a gene; V was cut back by 5 bases and J by 7 bases. The CDR3, as DNA: TGTGCCAGCAGCTCACAGAGGGGGCTTGGCTACACCTTC. Residues: CASSSQRGLGYTF.

The chain links TRBV5-1 to TRBJ1-2; 7 bases line up with TRBD1. V lost 3 bases, J lost 8 bases, and 7 bases stayed unmatched. The germline V gene has CDR1 SGHRS and CDR2 YFSETQ. The length of the CDR3 is 13 residues. The CDR3 coding sequence is TGCGCCAGCAGCTGGAGGGGACAGCAGGGCTACACCTTC. Amino acid sequence: CASSWRGQQGYTF.

This chain joins TRBV24-1 and TRBJ1-2, with 12 nucleotides matching TRBD1. Germline-derived CDR1 and CDR2 are KGHDR and SFDVKD. This CDR3 region has 14 residues. V dropped 3 bases and J dropped 8; count of bases not matched to a gene: 3. CDR3 DNA: TGTGCCACCAGTGATGGGACAGGGGGCGAAGGCTACACCTTC. This sequence encodes CATSDGTGGEGYTF.

This clone has only one observation. This chain uses TRBV6-5 with TRBJ1-1; possible D gene TRBD1, 6 bases. V was shortened by 7 bases and J by 4 bases, with 13 bases between the two germline ends. CDR1 is MNHEY and CDR2 is SVGAGI in the germline V gene. This CDR3 has 13 amino acids. The CDR3 nucleotides read TGTGCCAGCACCGTGGACAGTCGCACTGAAGCTTTCTTT. It encodes CASTVDSRTEAFF.

The rearrangement links TRBV29-1 to TRBJ1-2; possibly TRBD1 for D (5 bases). Trimming took off 2 bases at V and 6 bases at J, with 7 bases between the two ends. CDR1 SQVTM and CDR2 ANQGSEA come from the germline V gene. The CDR3 has 11 residues. The CDR3 here is CSVEFRDGYTF. CDR3 DNA: TGCAGCGTTGAATTCAGGGATGGCTACACCTTC.